This T cell receptor (beta chain) was captured by sequencing in a study of Graves' ophthalmopathy and Graves' hyperthyroidism (dated by TCRdb to 2016 to 2019). Concerning the study at large: Peripheral blood was collected before any treatment was given, at the time of initial diagnosis. TCR beta repertoire signatures were used to distinguish Graves' ophthalmopathy from Graves' hyperthyroidism and to predict progression to ophthalmopathy. An independent validation cohort was composed of fewer than 20 hyperthyroidism patients and around 15 patients who later progressed from hyperthyroidism to ophthalmopathy. In several hyperthyroidism patients, the T-cell repertoires found in thyroid tissue were compared with those found in blood. After sampling, hyperthyroidism patients received methimazole starting at 30 mg daily, and ophthalmopathy patients received high-dose intravenous methylprednisolone. To explore V-J signatures that distinguish ophthalmopathy from hyperthyroidism, a discovery set of about a hundred patients was enrolled, made up of over 40 with ophthalmopathy and 55 to 65 with stable hyperthyroidism. In total, 120 to 150 blood samples were TCR-sequenced: 40 to 45 ophthalmopathy, about 75 hyperthyroidism and approximately 17 hyperthyroidism-to-ophthalmopathy patients. What the research found in general, with its limitations: No statistical method was used to set the sample size in advance, and the investigators knew which group each participant was assigned to. Most expanded thyroid clonotypes with a frequency above 0.001 also appeared in blood, which suggests that blood repertoires may reflect the immune response in the thyroid. The 13-signature model separated ophthalmopathy from stable hyperthyroidism with roughly 88% sensitivity and almost 84% specificity in cross-validation, and 80%/75% in the test set. In validation, the model predicted ophthalmopathy progression with 55% to 71% sensitivity and roughly 72% specificity; more than ten predicted patients were CT-confirmed with GO in a median of around 6.5 months.

For repertoire sequencing, the TCR beta CDR3 regions were amplified from RNA transcripts. HTBI primers and the Qiagen OneStep RT-PCR kit were used in a first-round RT-PCR, which was followed by a second-round multiplex PCR, size selection and purification. The libraries underwent paired-end sequencing with 100 bp reads on an Illumina HiSeq2000. The original pipeline was this. Reads were processed with SOAPnuke, discarding reads with adapters, uncalled bases, mean Phred below 15, or no exact constant-primer or identifier match. COPE v1.2.5 was used to merge the high-quality paired reads. Unique nucleotide sequences were defined as clonotypes and aligned to IMGT TRB V, D and J references using MiTCR v1.1. Only V-J combinations with frequency above 0.0001 were analysed, covering 99% to 99.2% of repertoires. For each V-J combination, a TCR clonal expansion and chaos score was defined as the ratio of F50 clonal expansion to chaos observed in the TCRdist matrix. Welch's t-statistics and random forest were used to narrow the features down to around 12 V-J combinations, which were then fed into a naive Bayes classifier. The Morisita-Horn index was used to measure how similar the thyroid and blood repertoires were. The raw public reads went through TCRdb reprocessing: fastp at Q25, MiXCR clone calling, in-frame beta chains kept. All rows with the same CDR3 protein become a single entry with the most common DNA and genes. The V and J calls come from TCRdb's annotation, not from the publication. The sample table shows about 340,000 distinct CDR3 sequences, and 15% to 20% are seen once. Clones ranked in the top ten supply 9% to 15% of the sample.

Patients with ophthalmopathy had moderately to severely active disease, with a Clinical Activity Score of 3 or more, a NOSPECS grade of 4 or more, and a disease duration of less than 3 months. Patients were excluded if they had other autoimmune diseases, uncontrolled infections, pregnancy or lactation. Diagnosis relied on clinical symptoms, serum thyroxine, TRAb, thyroid ultrasound and orbital computed tomography. Ficoll-Paque density gradient centrifugation was used to isolate PBMCs from 8 to 10 ml of fresh peripheral blood. Total RNA was extracted with Trizol reagent and quality-checked on an Agilent 2100 Bioanalyzer. This clonotype came up many times. What this receptor recognizes is not known. No quality values exist for individual bases; no much larger clone is one base distant. For CDR1 and CDR2, the germline V gene (reference sequence) lists PRHDT and FYEKMQ. The CDR3 holds 19 amino acids from the cysteine to the phenylalanine. The sequence is cut down to CDR3 DNA, 57 bases in frame from base 1. Germline trimming: 5 bases from V, 2 bases from J; junction bases outside gene matches: 16.

The source material was peripheral blood. The origin of this receptor is an adult man with Graves' ophthalmopathy. The sequence is built from TRBV13 and TRBJ2-7, and 12 junctional nucleotides match TRBD2. The CDR3 here reads CASSLHTGLAGMGTYEQYF. The sequenced DNA: TGTGCCAGCAGCCTCCACACCGGACTAGCGGGGATGGGGACCTACGAGCAGTACTTC.